This TCR beta chain was retrieved from a study of blood T cell repertoires in COVID-19. Study-level information: Sites in the United States, Italy and Spain provided acute and convalescent COVID-19 samples. The cDNA or gDNA used as material had been derived from T cells, B-cell-depleted T cells, or PBMCs.

Germline loops: CDR1 MDHEN, CDR2 SYDVKM. The trim removed 10 bases at V and 10 bases at J, leaving 13 bases unmatched. CDR3 size: 14 residues. Methods used by the authors: From reference gene primer amplification, estimates of nucleated cell counts were derived. Some clones are missing from TCRdb's copy, which holds only in-frame ones; the method was immunoSEQ multiplex PCR. That table gives V, J and clone size, and the DNA gave D and trimming. This table has under 200,000 clones, 85% appearing once. Material for sequencing was peripheral blood. The chain combines TRBV28 with TRBJ1-2, with 12 bases identical to TRBD1. This receptor was obtained from a man aged 35 to 55 with acute or convalescent COVID-19. As DNA, the CDR3 is TGTGCCACCAGGACTCCGGGACAGGGGGCCTACTACACCTTC. Translating it yields CATRTPGQGAYYTF.